This TCR beta chain appears in the sequencing data of a study of T cells after yellow fever vaccination. From the 5' RACE reads, TCRdb called clonotypes with MiXCR, one entry per CDR3 protein. Among some 320,000 distinct CDR3 sequences, roughly 4.3% were seen once, and the ten largest hold 19%. This CDR3 has 13 amino acids. Germline values: CDR1 SGHRS, CDR2 YFSETQ. V lost 3 bases and J lost 1, with 7 bases in between. The chain has TRBV5-1 and TRBJ1-1; D is unresolved. This receptor was identified in a man aged 18-30 years who received the YFV17D yellow fever vaccine. The sample was PBMCs, taken 15 days after the yellow fever booster vaccination. The CDR3, as DNA: TGCGCCAGCAGCTCAAATGCGAACACTGAAGCTTTCTTT. It is translated as CASSSNANTEAFF.